The 32 T cell receptor beta chains given below trace back to one sample, sequenced in a study of CD8 T cells in ankylosing spondylitis. TCRdb ran MiXCR on the 5' RACE reads and lists one entry per CDR3 protein. In the table there are under 300,000 distinct CDR3 sequences, 18% of which are singletons. Sequenced sample: blood, either unsorted or a sorted T cell fraction (not recorded which). The receptors were sampled from a male donor with ankylosing spondylitis or in good health (not recorded which).

This chain links TRBV6-2 or TRBV6-3 with TRBJ1-1, with a possible D match to TRBD1 (5 bases). The CDR3 contains 18 residues. V was shortened by 6 bases and J by 6 bases, with 29 bases between the two germline ends. From germline, CDR1 is MNHEY and CDR2 SVGEGT. Written as DNA, the CDR3 is TGTGCCAGCAGACCAACACGACGGGGCAGGTTAGAGGACGCTGAAGCTTTCTTT. Protein: CASRPTRRGRLEDAEAFF.

The chain links TRBV4-1 to TRBJ2-5, with D hard to call. The germline V gene has CDR1 MGHRA and CDR2 YSYEKL. This CDR3 comprises 16 residues. Between the trimmed V and J ends, which lost 0 bases and 7 bases, there was a span of 18 bases. The CDR3 DNA sequence: TGCGCCAGCAGCCAAGAATTGATGGGTCTACCGGGGACCCAGTACTTC. Translating gives CASSQELMGLPGTQYF.

This clonotype was seen many times. This chain joins TRBV7-9 and TRBJ2-7; D is possibly TRBD1 (6 bases). The germline gives CDR1 SEHNR, CDR2 FQNEAQ (reference sequence). Trimming removed 3 bases at V and 0 bases at J, with 9 bases between. The CDR3 extends over 14 amino acids. The chain's CDR3 is CASSLQGHSYEQYF. The CDR3 region has the DNA TGTGCCAGCAGCTTGCAGGGGCACTCCTACGAGCAGTACTTC.

The chain has TRBV4-2 and TRBJ2-3; 10 bases match TRBD1. CDR3 length: 19 amino acids. The J segment lost 2 bases and the V segment lost 0 bases, leaving 11 bases of the junction unmatched. The germline CDR1 and CDR2 sequences are LGHNA and YNFKEQ. CDR3 sequence reads: CASSQDPSMDRGNTDTQYF. The CDR3 region has the DNA TGTGCCAGCAGCCAAGACCCTAGTATGGACAGGGGGAACACAGATACGCAGTATTTT.

This clonotype has more than one count but fewer than ten. V usage is TRBV6-1 and J usage is TRBJ1-1; no definite D call. CDR1 and CDR2 from the germline V gene are MNHNS and SASEGT. The CDR3 extends over 15 amino acids. With 3 bases removed from V and 1 base from J, the gap between germline ends came to 12 bases. CDR3 in amino acids: CASSDLMDWNTEAFF. The CDR3 DNA reads as TGTGCCAGCAGTGACCTAATGGACTGGAACACTGAAGCTTTCTTT.

This clonotype appeared a few times. The chain links TRBV10-1 to TRBJ2-2; the D is unclear. Trimming removed 8 bases at V and 2 bases at J, with 12 bases between. The CDR3 extends over 14 amino acids. The germline V gene has CDR1 WNHNN and CDR2 SYGVQD (reference sequence). In DNA form, the CDR3 reads TGCGCCAGCCGGGCGGTGCGAAACACCGGGGAGCTGTTTTTT. The encoded protein is CASRAVRNTGELFF.

The rearrangement uses TRBV5-6 and TRBJ2-1; 9 positions match TRBD2. This CDR3 has 16 amino acids. With 1 base clipped from V and 4 bases from J, the junction kept 6 bases outside the gene matches. CDR1 and CDR2 from the germline V gene are SGHDT and YYEEEE. CDR3 region: CASSLLSSGIYNEQFF. The CDR3 DNA follows: TGTGCCAGCAGCTTGTTGTCTAGCGGGATATACAATGAGCAGTTCTTC.

This clonotype was seen a handful of times. CDR3 protein: CASMDRGLGTSIRGYTYEQYF. CDR3 bases: TGTGCCAGCATGGATAGGGGGCTCGGGACTAGCATCCGAGGATACACCTACGAGCAGTACTTC. This chain connects TRBV27 to TRBJ2-7, with 9 bases that match TRBD2. Germline-derived CDR1 and CDR2 are MNHEY and SMNVEV (reference sequence). Trimming removed 7 bases from V and 2 bases from J; junction bases left unmatched: 27. CDR3 size: 21 residues.

This clonotype turned up a few times. The rearrangement uses TRBV7-9 and TRBJ2-7; tentative D call: TRBD1 (7 bases). This CDR3 region has 14 residues. V dropped 8 bases and J dropped 3 bases, with 17 bases sitting between them. Germline V gene data show CDR1 as SEHNR and CDR2 as FQNEAQ (reference sequence). CDR3 sequence (DNA): TGTGCCAGCGTCGGTACAGGGGACTTCTACGAGCAGTACTTC. Its translation: CASVGTGDFYEQYF.

The genes are TRBV4-2 and TRBJ2-5; 11 bases align to TRBD2. With 0 bases clipped from V and 5 bases from J, the junction kept 5 bases outside the gene matches. The CDR3 loop spans 16 amino acids. The germline V gene encodes CDR1 LGHNA and CDR2 YNFKEQ. The CDR3 sequence: CASSQEWASGRETQYF. The CDR3 bases are TGTGCCAGCAGCCAAGAATGGGCTAGCGGGAGGGAGACCCAGTACTTC.

The chain joins TRBV27 to TRBJ2-2, with TRBD2 identical over 9 bases. Germline V gives CDR1 MNHEY, CDR2 SMNVEV (reference sequence). Germline trimming cut 3 bases from V and 6 bases from J; bases unmatched to any gene: 8. There are 16 residues in the CDR3. The CDR3 coding sequence is TGTGCCAGCAGTTTTATTCTTAGCGGGAGCGCCGGGGAGCTGTTTTTT. Translated: CASSFILSGSAGELFF.

This chain uses TRBV19 with TRBJ2-1; TRBD2 aligns across 7 bases. Germline V CDR1 and CDR2: LNHDA, SQIVND (reference sequence). V lost 7 bases and J lost 6; bases outside the gene matches: 9. The CDR3 covers 14 residues. CDR3 region: CASTQGGGFNEQFF. Here the CDR3 DNA reads TGTGCCAGTACCCAAGGCGGGGGATTCAATGAGCAGTTCTTC.

This clonotype showed up just a few times. The chain employs TRBV12-3 or TRBV12-4 and TRBJ2-3; D could derive from TRBD1 or TRBD2 (5 bases each). Deletions cut 5 bases from V and 0 bases from J, with 15 bases between. This CDR3 contains 16 residues. The CDR3 bases are TGTGCCAGCAGTACCTTGGACGGGGCTAGCACAGATACGCAGTATTTT. This translates into CASSTLDGASTDTQYF.

The genes are TRBV7-9 and TRBJ1-1; D is ambiguous. Trimming shortened V by 2 bases and J by 8 bases, and 12 bases separated the two germline ends. Germline CDR1 is SEHNR and CDR2 is FQNEAQ (reference sequence). This CDR3 comprises 13 residues. The CDR3 region has the DNA TGTGCCAGCAGCTTACCCGCGGGCTCGGAAGCTTTCTTT. It codes for CASSLPAGSEAFF.

This chain links TRBV7-6 with TRBJ2-1; D might be TRBD1 or TRBD2, each matching 5 bases. V was clipped by 8 bases and J by 7 bases, with 15 bases between them. Germline lookup yields CDR1 SGHVS and CDR2 FNYEAQ. This CDR3 has 13 amino acids. The CDR3 DNA is TGTGCCAGCGGCCGTGGTGGGGGTAATGAGCAGTTCTTC. Translation: CASGRGGGNEQFF.

V gene TRBV12-3 or TRBV12-4 combines with J gene TRBJ2-2; D is undetermined. This CDR3 contains 16 residues. V was cut by 5 bases and J by 0 bases, with 13 bases left in between. The CDR3 DNA reads TGTGCCAGCAGTCCGTTGGATGGCGCGAACACCGGGGAGCTGTTTTTT. This codes for CASSPLDGANTGELFF.

This clonotype was seen more than once but under ten times. The rearrangement joins TRBV28 to TRBJ2-7, with D perhaps being TRBD1 or TRBD2 (5 bases each). This CDR3 has 14 amino acids. Between the trimmed V and J ends, which lost 4 bases and 4 bases, there was a span of 14 bases. Germline-derived CDR1 and CDR2 are MDHEN and SYDVKM. Here the CDR3 DNA reads TGTGCCAGCAGTTGGGGGATGACAGCATACGAGCAGTACTTC. This translates into CASSWGMTAYEQYF.

This clonotype was found a few times. The chain links TRBV14 to TRBJ1-1; a weak D match, TRBD1 (5 bases). CDR3 size: 15 residues. Germline assignment: CDR1 SGHDN and CDR2 FVKESK. V was pared by 0 bases and J by 0 bases, with 8 bases between. CDR3 sequence reads: CASSQEAGLNTEAFF. CDR3 DNA sequence: TGTGCCAGCAGCCAAGAGGCAGGGTTGAACACTGAAGCTTTCTTT.

This clonotype was counted at least ten times. The genes are TRBV3-1 and TRBJ2-1, with D perhaps TRBD1 (6 bases). Deletions cut 0 bases from V and 4 bases from J, with 13 bases between. Germline V gene lookup returns CDR1 LGHDT and CDR2 YNNKEL (reference sequence). The CDR3 is made up of 16 amino acids. CDR3 DNA: TGTGCCAGCAGCCAAGACTCCGACAGGCTGTACAATGAGCAGTTCTTC. It specifies CASSQDSDRLYNEQFF.

The genes are TRBV24-1 and TRBJ2-1, with D perhaps assigned TRBD1 or TRBD2 (5 bases each). This CDR3 region has 17 residues. CDR1 is KGHDR and CDR2 is SFDVKD in the germline V gene. V was trimmed by 4 bases and J by 0 bases, leaving 15 bases between them. CDR3 DNA sequence: TGTGCCACCAGTGACCCCCGGTTGGGACGCTCCTACAATGAGCAGTTCTTC. Protein product: CATSDPRLGRSYNEQFF.

The chain combines TRBV7-6 with TRBJ2-1, with TRBD2 as a possible D gene (5 bases). The CDR3 consists of 15 residues. V was cut by 1 base and J by 7 bases, with 14 bases left in between. Germline V CDR1 and CDR2: SGHVS, FNYEAQ. The chain's CDR3 is CASSLGLAQRNEQFF. DNA of the CDR3: TGTGCCAGCAGCTTAGGCCTAGCCCAAAGGAATGAGCAGTTCTTC.

This chain links TRBV6-1 with TRBJ1-1; TRBD1 might be the D (5 bases). Germline loops: CDR1 MNHNS, CDR2 SASEGT. With 5 bases removed from V and 8 bases from J, the gap between germline ends came to 18 bases. The CDR3 runs to 14 residues. As DNA, the CDR3 is TGTGCCAGCAGTCTTTACAGCGGGGCTGGAGAAGCTTTCTTT. Its translation is CASSLYSGAGEAFF.

The chain combines TRBV4-2 with TRBJ2-2; D is uncertain. Germline assignment: CDR1 LGHNA and CDR2 YNFKEQ. The CDR3 loop spans 15 amino acids. V lost 4 bases and J lost 6, with 15 bases in between. The CDR3 DNA reads as TGTGCCAGCAGCCCCTGGTTGAGCCAGGCCGGGGAGCTGTTTTTT. Protein sequence: CASSPWLSQAGELFF.

The CDR3: CASSHDLLTSGPYNEQFF. CDR3 in DNA: TGTGCCAGCAGCCATGATCTCCTAACTAGCGGGCCCTACAATGAGCAGTTCTTC. The chain joins TRBV14 to TRBJ2-1; 9 bases are a match to TRBD2. Germline V lookup: CDR1 SGHDN, CDR2 FVKESK. The ends lost 3 bases at V and 2 bases at J; junction bases unmatched: 11. The length of the CDR3 is 18 residues.

The chain uses TRBV24-1 and TRBJ2-3; D is perhaps TRBD1 (6 bases). Germline-derived CDR1 and CDR2 are KGHDR and SFDVKD. V was trimmed by 5 bases and J by 2 bases, leaving 10 bases between them. The CDR3 spans 14 residues. CDR3: CATSGTADTDTQYF. The CDR3 DNA reads as TGTGCCACCAGTGGGACAGCCGACACAGATACGCAGTATTTT.

The J gene is TRBJ2-7, the V gene TRBV7-9, with D possibly matching TRBD2 (6 bases). V gave up 5 bases and J gave up 4 bases, with 12 bases separating them. Germline V gives CDR1 SEHNR, CDR2 FQNEAQ (reference sequence). The CDR3 extends over 13 amino acids. The CDR3 DNA follows: TGTGCCAGCAGCCCATGGGACTTTTACGAGCAGTACTTC. Its translation is CASSPWDFYEQYF.

The chain couples TRBV5-1 to TRBJ2-1; a possible D gene is TRBD1 (6 bases). The length of the CDR3 is 18 residues. Germline V gene lookup returns CDR1 SGHRS and CDR2 YFSETQ. Trimming stripped 0 bases from V and 0 bases from J, with 16 bases between. This chain's CDR3 is CASSLDRDGGSSYNEQFF. As DNA, the CDR3 is TGCGCCAGCAGCTTGGACAGGGATGGCGGAAGCTCCTACAATGAGCAGTTCTTC.

The rearrangement uses TRBV5-6 and TRBJ2-5; D not certain. The CDR3 consists of 13 residues. Trimming took off 4 bases at V and 4 bases at J, with 11 bases between the two ends. Germline CDR1 is SGHDT and CDR2 is YYEEEE. CDR3 sequence (DNA): TGTGCCAGCAGCGTTGCGCAAGGAGAGACCCAGTACTTC. Residues: CASSVAQGETQYF.

This clonotype turned up a few times. The chain couples TRBV5-1 to TRBJ1-1; D not certain. Trimming left V 0 bases short and J 3 bases short, with 9 bases between. Per the germline V gene, CDR1 is SGHRS and CDR2 is YFSETQ. This CDR3 is 14 amino acids long. CDR3 loop: CASSLDTRYTEAFF. CDR3 sequence (DNA): TGCGCCAGCAGCTTGGACACCCGCTACACTGAAGCTTTCTTT.

This chain links TRBV4-1 with TRBJ1-2, with 8 bases fitting TRBD1. The V gene end was trimmed by 0 bases and the J gene end by 2 bases; junction bases not matched to a gene: 8. Germline-derived CDR1 and CDR2 are MGHRA and YSYEKL. This CDR3 comprises 17 residues. The CDR3 coding sequence is TGCGCCAGCAGCCAAGATCCCCAGGGGGCTACGAACTATGGCTACACCTTC. It translates to CASSQDPQGATNYGYTF.

V is TRBV6-5 and J is TRBJ2-5; weak D call: TRBD2 (5 bases). Germline V gene sequence: CDR1 MNHEY, CDR2 SVGAGI. The CDR3 is 16 amino acids. The V end lost 4 bases, the J end lost 1 base, and 16 bases lay between the germline ends. CDR3 sequence reads: CASSSPFSEPQETQYF. The CDR3, as DNA: TGTGCCAGCAGTTCCCCCTTTAGCGAGCCCCAAGAGACCCAGTACTTC.

This clonotype was found a few times. This chain uses TRBV4-3 with TRBJ1-5, with D unclear. The CDR3 length is 16 residues. CDR1 and CDR2 (germline): LGHNA, YSLEER. The V end lost 0 bases, the J end lost 1 base, and 10 bases lay between the germline ends. The CDR3 DNA follows: TGCGCCAGCAGCCAAGATGGCCCGGAAAGCAATCAGCCCCAGCATTTT. Protein: CASSQDGPESNQPQHF.